The source of this T cell receptor (beta chain) is a study of graft-versus-host responses after intestinal transplantation listed by TCRdb under 2021. Study-wide context: Multivisceral, liver-intestinal, or isolated intestinal transplants were received by the recipients. All recipients received anti-thymocyte globulin induction followed by maintenance tacrolimus and steroids for around 3 years. After intestinal transplantation, graft-versus-host and host-versus-graft alloreactive T cell clones in the graft, circulation and bone marrow were tracked using bulk TCR-beta CDR3 sequencing. To identify alloreactive clones, pre-transplant mixed lymphocyte reaction products were sequenced and compared with unstimulated pre-transplant donor and recipient T cells. The cohort enrolled about two dozen intestinal transplant recipients, one of whom was a retransplant, and 3 patients without pretransplant specimens were excluded. Donor T cell macrochimerism was defined as a peak of at least 4% donor T cells among recipient peripheral blood mononuclear cells. Instead of going to the commercial service, samples from three later patients were sequenced in-house on an Illumina MiSeq and processed with MiXCR. The paper's findings and limits, for the study overall: High GvH to HvG T cell clonal ratios were observed in the allografts of patients with donor T cell macrochimerism. GvH clones were detected in recipient bone marrow, and some of these GvH clones were observed earlier in ileal mucosa or blood, consistent with an intestinal mucosal origin. Conclusions were limited by the relatively low number and heterogeneity of intestinal transplant patients. Early after transplant, declines in HvG clones were associated with peak levels of circulating GvH clones.

As regards this clone: There is no known antigen for this receptor. Base qualities are not recorded, but no much larger clone differs from it by a single base.

The receptor library was made with the immunoSEQ multiplex PCR assay. For most patients, genomic DNA was isolated with the Qiagen DNeasy Blood and Tissue Kit and shipped frozen to Adaptive Biotechnologies for TCR sequencing. Adaptive Biotechnologies carried out high-throughput TCR-beta CDR3 sequencing of genomic DNA for most patients. In the source study's methods: Adaptive's ImmunoSEQ software was the source of the TCR sequencing data for roughly 19 patients, while three other patients were processed with MiXCR and VDJtools. CD4 versus CD8 sorting errors were corrected by removing sequences found in both subsets at a frequency ratio below 5:1. CDR3 nucleotide sequences shared by donor and recipient were removed because the origin of these sequences could not be assigned. To count as alloreactive, a clone needed at least 2-fold expansion over unstimulated cells and a minimum CFSE-low frequency of 0.002% (template counts) or 0.001% (read counts). Mappable clones were those detected in sequenced pre-transplant spleen, lymph node, or MLR CFSE-low populations of the donor or recipient. The cumulative frequency of alloreactive clones was calculated as a percentage of all sequences, weighted by copy number. TCRdb's version of the immuneACCESS table is confined to in-frame rearrangements and falls short of the full clone set. An unresolved V gene accounts for under half of the shortfall where checked; the remainder is of unknown origin. V and J calls and clone size come straight from that table; D and trimming were deduced from the DNA. The sample has some 90,000 clones on record, approximately 90% of them singletons. The ten largest clones represent 5% to 6.5% of the sample.

The time point label, read with the paper, signifies: cells obtained before transplantation from donor or recipient. CD3+CD4+ and CD3+CD8+ populations were FACS-sorted from unstimulated pre-transplant donor and recipient cells taken from spleen or lymph nodes. The origin of this receptor is a human donor who received an intestinal transplant. This specimen was unstimulated CD8+ T cells sorted from spleen or lymph node cells, taken before intestinal transplant.

The CDR3 reads CASSDLGQGENGEKLFF. DNA sequence: TGTGCCAGCAGCGACCTGGGACAGGGGGAGAATGGTGAAAAACTGTTTTTT. The chain is assembled from TRBV11-2 and TRBJ1-4; TRBD1 matches 11 bases in the middle. The CDR3 contains 17 residues, cysteine and phenylalanine counted. Left in the record is the CDR3 DNA by itself, 51 bases read in frame from the first base. The germline V gene encodes CDR1 SGHAT and CDR2 FQNNGV. V is trimmed back by 5 bases and J by 7 bases, and the junction contains 12 bases that no gene match accounts for.